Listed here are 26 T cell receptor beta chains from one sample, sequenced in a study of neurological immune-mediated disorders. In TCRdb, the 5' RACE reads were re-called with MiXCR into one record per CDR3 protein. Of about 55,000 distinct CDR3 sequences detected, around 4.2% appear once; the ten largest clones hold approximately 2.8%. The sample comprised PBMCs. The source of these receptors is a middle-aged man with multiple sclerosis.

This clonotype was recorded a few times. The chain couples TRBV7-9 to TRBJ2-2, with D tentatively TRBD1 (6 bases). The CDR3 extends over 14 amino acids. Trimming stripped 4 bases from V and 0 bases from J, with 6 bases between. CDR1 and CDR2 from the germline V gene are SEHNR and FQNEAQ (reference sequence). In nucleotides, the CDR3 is TGTGCCAGCAGCTGGACAGCGAACACCGGGGAGCTGTTTTTT. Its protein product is CASSWTANTGELFF.

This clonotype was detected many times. CDR3 bases: TGTGCCAGCAGTCACAACACTGAAGCTTTCTTT. Its protein product is CASSHNTEAFF. The chain couples TRBV6-6 to TRBJ1-1; D remains unclear. CDR1 and CDR2 from the germline V gene are MNHNY and SVGAGI (reference sequence). The CDR3 spans 11 residues. V was shortened by 5 bases and J by 2 bases, with 3 bases between the two germline ends.

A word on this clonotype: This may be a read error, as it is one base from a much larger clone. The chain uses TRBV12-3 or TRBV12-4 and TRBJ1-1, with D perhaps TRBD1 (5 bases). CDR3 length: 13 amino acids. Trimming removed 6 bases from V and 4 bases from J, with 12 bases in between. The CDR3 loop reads CASSQGSGTEAFF. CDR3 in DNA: TGTGCCAGCAGCCAGGGTAGCGGCACTGAAGCTTTCTTT.

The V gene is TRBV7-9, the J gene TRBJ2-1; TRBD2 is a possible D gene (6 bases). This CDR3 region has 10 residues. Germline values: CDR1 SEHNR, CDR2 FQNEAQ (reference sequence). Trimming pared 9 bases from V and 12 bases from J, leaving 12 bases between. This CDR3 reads CARSLGGQFF. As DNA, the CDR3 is TGTGCCAGAAGTTTGGGGGGGCAGTTCTTC.

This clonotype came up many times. CDR3 sequence: CAKDRGSYEQYF. For the CDR3, the DNA is TGTGCCAAGGACAGGGGTAGCTACGAGCAGTACTTC. This chain joins TRBV25-1 and TRBJ2-7; 9 positions agree with TRBD1. Germline-derived CDR1 and CDR2 are MGHDK and SYGVNS. Trimming took 10 bases from V and 3 from J; bases not matched to a gene: 4. CDR3 length: 12 residues.

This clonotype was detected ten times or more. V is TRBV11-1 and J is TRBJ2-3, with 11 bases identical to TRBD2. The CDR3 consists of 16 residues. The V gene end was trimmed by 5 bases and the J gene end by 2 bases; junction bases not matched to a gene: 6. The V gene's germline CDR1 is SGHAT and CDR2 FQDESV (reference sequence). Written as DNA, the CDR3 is TGTGCCAGCAGCCCAATGACTAGCGGGGCCACAGATACGCAGTATTTT. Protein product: CASSPMTSGATDTQYF.

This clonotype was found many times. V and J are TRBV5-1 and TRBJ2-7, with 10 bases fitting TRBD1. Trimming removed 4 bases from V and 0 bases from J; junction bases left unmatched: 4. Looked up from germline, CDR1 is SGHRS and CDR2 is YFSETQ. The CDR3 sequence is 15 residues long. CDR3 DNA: TGCGCCAGCAGCGACCGGGACAGGGGCTCCTACGAGCAGTACTTC. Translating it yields CASSDRDRGSYEQYF. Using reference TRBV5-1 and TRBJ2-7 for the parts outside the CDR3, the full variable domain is KAGVTQTPRYLIKTRGQQVTLSCSPISGHRSVSWYQQTPGQGLQFLFEYFSETQRNKGNFPGRFSGRQFSNSRSEMNVSTLELGDSALYLCASSDRDRGSYEQYFGPGTRLTVT.

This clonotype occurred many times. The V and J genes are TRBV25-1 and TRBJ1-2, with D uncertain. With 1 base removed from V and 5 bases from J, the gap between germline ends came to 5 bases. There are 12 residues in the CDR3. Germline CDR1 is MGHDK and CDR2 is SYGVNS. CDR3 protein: CASSESLYGYTF. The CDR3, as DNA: TGTGCCAGCAGTGAATCCTTATATGGCTACACCTTC.

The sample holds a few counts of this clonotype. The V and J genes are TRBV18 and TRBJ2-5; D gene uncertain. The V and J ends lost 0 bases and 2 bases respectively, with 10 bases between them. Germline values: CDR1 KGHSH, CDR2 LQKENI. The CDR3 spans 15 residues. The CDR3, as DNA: TGTGCCAGCTCACCACCGGGGTCTATGCAAGAGACCCAGTACTTC. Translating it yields CASSPPGSMQETQYF.

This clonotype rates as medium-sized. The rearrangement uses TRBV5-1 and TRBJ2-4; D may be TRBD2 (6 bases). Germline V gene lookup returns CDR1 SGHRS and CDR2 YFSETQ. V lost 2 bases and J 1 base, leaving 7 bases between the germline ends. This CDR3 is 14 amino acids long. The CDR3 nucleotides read TGCGCCAGCAGCTTAACTAGCGCCAAAAACATTCAGTACTTC. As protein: CASSLTSAKNIQYF.

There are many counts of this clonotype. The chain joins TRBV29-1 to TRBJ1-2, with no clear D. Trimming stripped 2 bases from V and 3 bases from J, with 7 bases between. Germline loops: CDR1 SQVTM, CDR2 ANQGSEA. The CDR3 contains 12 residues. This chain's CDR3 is CSVEYRHYGYTF. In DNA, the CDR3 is TGCAGCGTTGAATACCGCCACTATGGCTACACCTTC.

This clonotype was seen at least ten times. The CDR3 loop is CASSVSGANVLTF. In DNA, the CDR3 is TGTGCCAGCAGCGTCTCTGGGGCCAACGTCCTGACTTTC. The V and J genes are TRBV9 and TRBJ2-6; D is undetermined. The CDR3 runs 13 residues. The germline V gene has CDR1 SGDLS and CDR2 YYNGEE. Between the trimmed V and J ends, which lost 2 bases and 0 bases, there was a span of 0 bases.

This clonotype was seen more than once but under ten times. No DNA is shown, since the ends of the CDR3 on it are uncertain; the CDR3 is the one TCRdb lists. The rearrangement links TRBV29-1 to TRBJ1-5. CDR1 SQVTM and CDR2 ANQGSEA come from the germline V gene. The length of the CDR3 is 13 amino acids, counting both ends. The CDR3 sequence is CSVGIGSNQPQNF.

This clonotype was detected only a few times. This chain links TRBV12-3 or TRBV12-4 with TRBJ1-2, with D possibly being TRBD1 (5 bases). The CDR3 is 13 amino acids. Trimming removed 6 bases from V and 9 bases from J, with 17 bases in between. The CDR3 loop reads CASSNNGRVSYTF. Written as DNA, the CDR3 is TGTGCCAGCAGCAACAACGGCAGGGTGAGCTACACCTTC.

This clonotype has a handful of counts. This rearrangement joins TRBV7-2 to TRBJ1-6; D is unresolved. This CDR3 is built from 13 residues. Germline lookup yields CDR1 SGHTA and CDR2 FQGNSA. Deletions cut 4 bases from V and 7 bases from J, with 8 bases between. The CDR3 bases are TGTGCCAGCAGCTCCGGCGGGAATTCACCCCTCCACTTT. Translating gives CASSSGGNSPLHF.

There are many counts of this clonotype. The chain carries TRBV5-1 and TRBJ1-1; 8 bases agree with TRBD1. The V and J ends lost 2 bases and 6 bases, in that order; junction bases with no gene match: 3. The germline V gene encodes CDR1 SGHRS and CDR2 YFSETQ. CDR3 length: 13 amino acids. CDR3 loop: CASSLGQGPEAFF. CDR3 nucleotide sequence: TGCGCCAGCAGCTTAGGACAGGGCCCTGAAGCTTTCTTT.

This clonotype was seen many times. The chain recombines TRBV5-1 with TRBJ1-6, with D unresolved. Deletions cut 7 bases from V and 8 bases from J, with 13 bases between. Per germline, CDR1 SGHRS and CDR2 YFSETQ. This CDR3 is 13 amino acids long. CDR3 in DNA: TGCGCCAGCTGCACGAATGGAGATTCACCCCTCCACTTT. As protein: CASCTNGDSPLHF. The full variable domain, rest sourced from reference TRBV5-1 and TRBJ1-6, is KAGVTQTPRYLIKTRGQQVTLSCSPISGHRSVSWYQQTPGQGLQFLFEYFSETQRNKGNFPGRFSGRQFSNSRSEMNVSTLELGDSALYLCASCTNGDSPLHFGNGTRLTVT.

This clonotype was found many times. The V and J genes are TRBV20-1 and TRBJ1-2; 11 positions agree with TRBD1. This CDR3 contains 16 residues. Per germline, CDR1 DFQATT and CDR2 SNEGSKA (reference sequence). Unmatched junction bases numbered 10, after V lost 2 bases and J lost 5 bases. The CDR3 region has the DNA TGCAGTGCTAGAAATACCGGGACAGGGGGAGGGTATGGCTACACCTTC. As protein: CSARNTGTGGGYGYTF.

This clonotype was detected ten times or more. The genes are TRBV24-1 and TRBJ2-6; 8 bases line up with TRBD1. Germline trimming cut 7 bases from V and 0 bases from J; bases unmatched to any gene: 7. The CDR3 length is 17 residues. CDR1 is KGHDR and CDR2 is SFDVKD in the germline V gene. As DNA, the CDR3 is TGTGCCACCAGCCCCGGACAGGGCGACTCTGGGGCCAACGTCCTGACTTTC. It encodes CATSPGQGDSGANVLTF.

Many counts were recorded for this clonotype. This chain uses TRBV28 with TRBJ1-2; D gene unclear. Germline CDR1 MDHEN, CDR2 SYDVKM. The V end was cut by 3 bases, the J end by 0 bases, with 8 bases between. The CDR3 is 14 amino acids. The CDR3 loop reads CASSLAEANYGYTF. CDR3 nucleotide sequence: TGTGCCAGCAGTTTGGCGGAAGCTAACTATGGCTACACCTTC.

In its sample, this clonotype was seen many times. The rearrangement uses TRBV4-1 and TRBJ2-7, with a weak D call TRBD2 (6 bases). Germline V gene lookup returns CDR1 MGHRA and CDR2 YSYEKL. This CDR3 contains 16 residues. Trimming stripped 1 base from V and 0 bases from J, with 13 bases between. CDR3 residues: CASSQAAGYSSYEQYF. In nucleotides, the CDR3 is TGCGCCAGCAGCCAAGCGGCGGGATATTCCTCCTACGAGCAGTACTTC.

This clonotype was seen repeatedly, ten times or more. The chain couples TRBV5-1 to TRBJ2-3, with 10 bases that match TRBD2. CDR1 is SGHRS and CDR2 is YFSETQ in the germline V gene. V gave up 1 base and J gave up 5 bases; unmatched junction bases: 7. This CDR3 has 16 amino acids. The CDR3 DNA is TGCGCCAGCAGCTTGCCGGGGTCTAGCGGGGGAGATACGCAGTATTTT. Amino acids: CASSLPGSSGGDTQYF.

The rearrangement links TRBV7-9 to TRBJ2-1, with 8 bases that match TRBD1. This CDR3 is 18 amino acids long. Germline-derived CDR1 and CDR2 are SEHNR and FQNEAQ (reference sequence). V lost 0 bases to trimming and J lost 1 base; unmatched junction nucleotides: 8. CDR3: CASSLAGQGLPSYNEQFF. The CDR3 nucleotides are TGTGCCAGCAGCTTAGCAGGACAGGGCCTACCATCCTACAATGAGCAGTTCTTC.

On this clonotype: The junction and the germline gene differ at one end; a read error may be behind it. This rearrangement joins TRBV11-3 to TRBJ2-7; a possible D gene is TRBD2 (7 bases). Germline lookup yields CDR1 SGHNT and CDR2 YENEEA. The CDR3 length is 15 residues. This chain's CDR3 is CVSSPRGASSYEQYF. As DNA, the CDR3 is TGTGTCAGCAGCCCCCGGGGGGCTAGCTCCTACGAGCAGTACTTC.

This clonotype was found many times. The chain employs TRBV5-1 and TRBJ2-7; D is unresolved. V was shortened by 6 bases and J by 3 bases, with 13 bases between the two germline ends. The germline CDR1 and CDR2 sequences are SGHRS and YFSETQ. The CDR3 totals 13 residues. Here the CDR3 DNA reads TGCGCCAGCACGCAGCCGGGTGGCTACGAGCAGTACTTC. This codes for CASTQPGGYEQYF.

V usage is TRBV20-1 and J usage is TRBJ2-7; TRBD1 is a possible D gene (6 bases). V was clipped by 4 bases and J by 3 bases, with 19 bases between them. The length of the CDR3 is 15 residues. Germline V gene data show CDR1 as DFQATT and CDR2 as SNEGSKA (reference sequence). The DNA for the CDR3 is TGCAGTGCTATGCGGTCCGACAGGTTGATCTACGAGCAGTACTTC. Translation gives CSAMRSDRLIYEQYF.